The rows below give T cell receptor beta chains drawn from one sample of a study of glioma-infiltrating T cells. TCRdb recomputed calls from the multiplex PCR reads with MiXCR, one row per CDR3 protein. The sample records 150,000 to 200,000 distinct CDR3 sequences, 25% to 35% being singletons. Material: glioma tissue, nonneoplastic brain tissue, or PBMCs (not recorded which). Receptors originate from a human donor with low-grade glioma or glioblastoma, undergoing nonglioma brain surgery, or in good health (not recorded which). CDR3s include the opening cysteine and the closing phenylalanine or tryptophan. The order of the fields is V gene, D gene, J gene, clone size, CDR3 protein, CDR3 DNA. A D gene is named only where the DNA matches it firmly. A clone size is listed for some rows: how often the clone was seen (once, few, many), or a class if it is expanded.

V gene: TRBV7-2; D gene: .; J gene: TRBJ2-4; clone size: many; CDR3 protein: CASSLPRRSKNIQYF; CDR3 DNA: TGTGCCAGCAGCCTACCTCGGAGATCTAAAAACATTCAGTACTTC
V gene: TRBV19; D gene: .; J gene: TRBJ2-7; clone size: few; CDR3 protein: CASSNPGLLDEQYF; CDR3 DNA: TGTGCCAGTAGTAACCCAGGGTTGTTGGACGAGCAGTACTTC
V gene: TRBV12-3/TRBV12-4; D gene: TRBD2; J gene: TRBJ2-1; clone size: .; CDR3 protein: CASALAGGGEQFF; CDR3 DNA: TGTGCCAGCGCCCTGGCGGGAGGAGGTGAGCAGTTCTTC
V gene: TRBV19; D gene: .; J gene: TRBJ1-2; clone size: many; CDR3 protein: CASSIDARYGYTF; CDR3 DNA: TGTGCCAGTAGTATAGATGCGAGATATGGCTACACCTTC
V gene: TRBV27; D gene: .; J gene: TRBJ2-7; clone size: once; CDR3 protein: CGSSWDSPVYEQYF; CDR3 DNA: TGTGGCAGTAGTTGGGACTCCCCCGTCTACGAGCAGTACTTC
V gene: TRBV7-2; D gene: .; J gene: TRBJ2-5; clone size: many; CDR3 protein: CASSFDGGHQETQYF; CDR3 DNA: TGTGCCAGCAGCTTTGACGGCGGACACCAAGAGACCCAGTACTTC
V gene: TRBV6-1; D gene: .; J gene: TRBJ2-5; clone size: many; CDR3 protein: CAVHGTQYF; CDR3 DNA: TGTGCCGTTCATGGGACCCAGTACTTC
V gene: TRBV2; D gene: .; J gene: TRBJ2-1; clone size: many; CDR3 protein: CASSYGRGQEQFF; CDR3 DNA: TGTGCCAGCAGTTACGGACGCGGACAAGAGCAGTTCTTC
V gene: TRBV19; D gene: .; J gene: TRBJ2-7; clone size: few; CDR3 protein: CATSESGMNEQYF; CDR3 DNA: TGTGCCACTTCTGAGTCTGGTATGAACGAGCAGTACTTC
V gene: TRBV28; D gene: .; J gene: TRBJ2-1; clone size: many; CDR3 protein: CASSPGLGVNNEQFF; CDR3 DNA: TGTGCCAGCAGTCCGGGACTGGGAGTAAACAATGAGCAGTTCTTC
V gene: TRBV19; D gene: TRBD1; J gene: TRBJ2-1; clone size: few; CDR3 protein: CAGSLQGIRNEQFF; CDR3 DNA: TGTGCCGGTAGTCTACAGGGGATAAGAAATGAGCAGTTCTTC
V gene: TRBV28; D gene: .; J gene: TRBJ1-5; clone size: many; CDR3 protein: CASSSFDRSLHF; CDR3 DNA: TGTGCCAGCAGTTCCTTCGACAGGTCCTTGCATTTT
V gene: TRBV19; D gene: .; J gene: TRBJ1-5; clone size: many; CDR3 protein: CASSIGGQLNQPQHF; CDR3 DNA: TGTGCCAGTAGTATAGGTGGACAGCTCAATCAGCCCCAGCATTTT
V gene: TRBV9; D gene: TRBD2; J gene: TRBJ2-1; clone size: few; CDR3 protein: CASSPYASGNNEQFF; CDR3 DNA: TGTGCCAGCAGCCCTTACGCTAGCGGGAACAATGAGCAGTTCTTC
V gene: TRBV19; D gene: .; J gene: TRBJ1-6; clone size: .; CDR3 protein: CASRQMGLGYNSPLHF; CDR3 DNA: TGTGCCAGTAGACAAATGGGACTCGGATATAATTCACCCCTCCACTTT
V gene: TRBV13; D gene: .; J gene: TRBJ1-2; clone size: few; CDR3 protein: CASSPNRESLGGYTF; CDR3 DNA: TGTGCCAGCAGCCCAAACAGGGAAAGTCTAGGTGGCTACACCTTC
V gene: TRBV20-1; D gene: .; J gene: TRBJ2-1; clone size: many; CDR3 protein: CSARRERVEQFF; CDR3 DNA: TGCAGTGCTAGGAGGGAGAGGGTTGAGCAGTTCTTC
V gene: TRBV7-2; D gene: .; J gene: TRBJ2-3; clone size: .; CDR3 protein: CASRSGADTRYF; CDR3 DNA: TGTGCCAGCAGGTCAGGGGCAGATACGCGGTATTTT
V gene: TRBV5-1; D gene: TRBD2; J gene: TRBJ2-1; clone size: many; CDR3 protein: CASSSTSGGYNEQFF; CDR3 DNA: TGCGCCAGCAGCTCTACTAGCGGGGGGTACAATGAGCAGTTCTTC
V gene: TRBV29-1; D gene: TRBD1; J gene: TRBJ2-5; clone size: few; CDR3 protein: CSAAWWDSRQETQYF; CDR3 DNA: TGCAGCGCTGCTTGGTGGGACAGCCGTCAAGAGACCCAGTACTTC
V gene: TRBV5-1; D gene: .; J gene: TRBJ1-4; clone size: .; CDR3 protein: CASSLRWEDEKLFF; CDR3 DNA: TGCGCCAGCAGCTTGAGATGGGAGGATGAAAAACTGTTTTTT
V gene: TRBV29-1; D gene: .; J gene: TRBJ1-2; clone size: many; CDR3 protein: CSVGGPYGYTF; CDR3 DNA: TGCAGCGTTGGGGGTCCCTATGGCTACACCTTC
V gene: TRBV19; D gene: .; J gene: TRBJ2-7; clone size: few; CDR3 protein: CASLGEGTAQYF; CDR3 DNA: TGTGCCAGTCTGGGAGAGGGTACGGCGCAGTACTTC
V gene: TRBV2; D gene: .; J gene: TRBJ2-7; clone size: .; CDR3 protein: CASRRTVTYEQYF; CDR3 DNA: TGTGCCAGCAGAAGGACAGTGACCTACGAGCAGTACTTC
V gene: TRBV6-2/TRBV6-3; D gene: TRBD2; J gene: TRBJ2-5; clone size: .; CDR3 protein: CASLAGGEQETQYF; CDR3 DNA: TGTGCCTCCCTAGCGGGAGGGGAACAAGAGACCCAGTACTTC
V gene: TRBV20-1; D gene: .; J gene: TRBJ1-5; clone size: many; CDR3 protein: CSASPRGGNQPQHF; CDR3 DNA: TGCAGTGCTAGCCCCCGGGGGGGAAATCAGCCCCAGCATTTT
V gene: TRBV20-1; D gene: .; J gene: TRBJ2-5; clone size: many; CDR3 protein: CSARGDISQETQYF; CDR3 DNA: TGCAGTGCTAGGGGGGACATCTCCCAAGAGACCCAGTACTTC
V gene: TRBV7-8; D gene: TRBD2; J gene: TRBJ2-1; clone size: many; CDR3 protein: CASSLRLGTRGNEQFF; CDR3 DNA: TGTGCCAGCAGCTTACGTTTGGGGACTAGGGGGAATGAGCAGTTCTTC
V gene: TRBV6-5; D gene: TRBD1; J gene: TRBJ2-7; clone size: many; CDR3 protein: CASSYGTGYEQYF; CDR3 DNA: TGTGCCAGCAGTTACGGGACAGGCTACGAGCAGTACTTC
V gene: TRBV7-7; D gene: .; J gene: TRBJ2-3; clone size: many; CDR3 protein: CASSLAPKDTQYF; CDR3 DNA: TGTGCTAGCAGCTTAGCCCCAAAAGATACGCAGTATTTT
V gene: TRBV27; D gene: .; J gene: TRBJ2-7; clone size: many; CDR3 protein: CASSTHQQLAEGSYEQYF; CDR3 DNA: TGTGCCAGCAGTACGCACCAACAATTAGCGGAGGGCTCCTACGAGCAGTACTTC
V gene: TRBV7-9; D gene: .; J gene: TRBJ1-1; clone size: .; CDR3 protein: CASTRDGTEAFF; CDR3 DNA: TGTGCCAGCACCCGGGACGGCACTGAAGCTTTCTTT
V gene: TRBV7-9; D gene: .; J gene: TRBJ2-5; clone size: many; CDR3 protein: CASSLDNWAPGSQYF; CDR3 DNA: TGTGCCAGCAGCTTAGATAACTGGGCACCGGGGTCCCAGTACTTC
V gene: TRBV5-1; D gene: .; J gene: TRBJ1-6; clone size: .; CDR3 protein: CASSTGRTNSPLHF; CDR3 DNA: TGCGCCAGCAGCACAGGCCGTACAAATTCACCCCTCCACTTT